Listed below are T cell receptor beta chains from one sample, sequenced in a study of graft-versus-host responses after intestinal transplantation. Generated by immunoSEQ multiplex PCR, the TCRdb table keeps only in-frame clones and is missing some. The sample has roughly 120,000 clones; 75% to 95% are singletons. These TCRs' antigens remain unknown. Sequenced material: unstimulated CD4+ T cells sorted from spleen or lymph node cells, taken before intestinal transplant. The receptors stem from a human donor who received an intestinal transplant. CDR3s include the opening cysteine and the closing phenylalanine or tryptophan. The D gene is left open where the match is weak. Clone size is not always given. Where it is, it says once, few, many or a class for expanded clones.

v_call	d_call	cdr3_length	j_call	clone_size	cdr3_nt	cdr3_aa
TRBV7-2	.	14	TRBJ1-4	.	TGTGCCAGCAGTCCAGGGGCACCTAATGAAAAACTGTTTTTT	CASSPGAPNEKLFF
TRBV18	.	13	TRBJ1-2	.	TGTGCCAGCTCACAGGGAGCTAACTATGGCTACACCTTC	CASSQGANYGYTF
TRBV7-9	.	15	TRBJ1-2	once	TGTGCCAGCAGCTTAGCCCTGGACAATAACTATGGCTACACCTTC	CASSLALDNNYGYTF
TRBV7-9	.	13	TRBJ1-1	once	TGTGCCAGCAGCTTCTACGAGAACACTGAAGCTTTCTTT	CASSFYENTEAFF
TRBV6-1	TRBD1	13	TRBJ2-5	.	TGTGCCAGCAGGATGACAGGGGTTGAGACCCAGTACTTC	CASRMTGVETQYF
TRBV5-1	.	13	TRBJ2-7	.	TGCGCCAGCAGCCTGAGGGACACCTACGAGCAGTACTTC	CASSLRDTYEQYF
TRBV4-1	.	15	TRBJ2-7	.	TGCGCCAGCAGCCAACCCCAGGAGGGCCACTACGAGCAGTACTTC	CASSQPQEGHYEQYF
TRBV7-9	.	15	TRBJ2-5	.	TGTGCCAGCAAATGGAAGGGGGGGGTACGAGAGACCCAGTACTTC	CASKWKGGVRETQYF
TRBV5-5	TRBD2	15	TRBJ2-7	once	TGTGCCAGCAGCCGGACTAGCGGGGCGACCTACGAGCAGTACTTC	CASSRTSGATYEQYF
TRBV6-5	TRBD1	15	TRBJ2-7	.	TGTGCCAGCAGTCCAAGCGGGACAGGGAGATACGAGCAGTACTTC	CASSPSGTGRYEQYF
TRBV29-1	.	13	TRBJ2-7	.	TGCAGCGTTGAGGGAATCAGGGGCCCCGAGCAGTACTTC	CSVEGIRGPEQYF
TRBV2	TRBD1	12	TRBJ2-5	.	TGTGCCAGCAGGGCAGGGGGAGAGACCCAGTACTTC	CASRAGGETQYF
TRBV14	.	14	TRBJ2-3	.	TGTGCCAGCAGCCAAGCGGGTCGGGCAGATACGCAGTATTTT	CASSQAGRADTQYF
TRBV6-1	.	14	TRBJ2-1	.	TGTGCCAGCAGTGAAAGCGGCTCCTACAATGAGCAGTTCTTC	CASSESGSYNEQFF
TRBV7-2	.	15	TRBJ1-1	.	TGTGCCAGCAGCGCACTAGCTCCCGGGGGCACTGAAGCTTTCTTT	CASSALAPGGTEAFF
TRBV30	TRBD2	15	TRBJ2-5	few	TGTGCCTGGAGTGTTCTAGCGGGGTTCCAAGAGACCCAGTACTTC	CAWSVLAGFQETQYF
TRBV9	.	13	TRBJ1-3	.	TGTGCCAGCAGCGGCCAACACGGAAACACCATATATTTT	CASSGQHGNTIYF
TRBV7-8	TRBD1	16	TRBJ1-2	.	TGTGCCAGCGGAACAGGGGCCGCCTCATCTTCCTATGGCTACACCTTC	CASGTGAASSSYGYTF
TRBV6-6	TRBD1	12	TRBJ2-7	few	TGTGCCAGCAGTTACGACAGGGTCGAGCAGTACTTC	CASSYDRVEQYF
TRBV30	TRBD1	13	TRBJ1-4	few	TGTGCCTGGAGTCGGACAGGGTTTGAAAAACTGTTTTTT	CAWSRTGFEKLFF
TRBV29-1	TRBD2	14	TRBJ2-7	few	TGCAGCGTTGGTGAAGTAGCGGGAGGGCGGGAGCAGTACTTC	CSVGEVAGGREQYF
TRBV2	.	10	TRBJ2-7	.	TGTGCCAGCAGCGGGTACGAGCAGTACTTC	CASSGYEQYF
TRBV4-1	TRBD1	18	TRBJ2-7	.	TGCGCCAGCAGCCAAGAACGCTCTGTGAGGGACAGGGAATACGAGCAGTACTTC	CASSQERSVRDREYEQYF
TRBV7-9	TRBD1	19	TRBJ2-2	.	TGTGCCAGCAGCCACCCTAAAAGCTCCCGGGACAGGGGTTGGGAGGAGCTGTTTTTT	CASSHPKSSRDRGWEELFF
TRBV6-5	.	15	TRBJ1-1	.	TGTGCCAGCAGCCTACGAGGGCTCATGAACACTGAAGCTTTCTTT	CASSLRGLMNTEAFF
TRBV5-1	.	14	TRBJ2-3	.	TGCGCCAGCAGCTTGAGCGGTTACACAGATACGCAGTATTTT	CASSLSGYTDTQYF